These T cell receptor beta chains were read from a single sample in a study of cytomegalovirus exposure and HLA in healthy donors. Using immunoSEQ multiplex PCR, the repertoire was profiled, and TCRdb retains in-frame clones only, with some absent. The sample lists about 170,000 clones, less than 80% occurring once. Sequencing input: PBMCs. These receptors were taken from a man in his forties in good health and CMV-seronegative. CDR3s include the opening cysteine and the closing phenylalanine or tryptophan. Each record gives: J gene, V gene, clone size, D gene, CDR3 DNA, CDR3 protein. The D gene is left open where the match is weak. For some rows the clone size is stated as once, few or many, or as a class when expanded; others skip it.

TRBJ2-5 TRBV5-6 . . TGTGCCAGCAGCCTCGGGGGGTTCGGGGGCTCTTATGAGACCCAGTACTTC CASSLGGFGGSYETQYF
TRBJ2-1 TRBV9 once TRBD1 TGTGCCAGCAGCGTGGACAGGGCCACCTACAATGAGCAGTTCTTC CASSVDRATYNEQFF
TRBJ2-2 TRBV5-1 . TRBD1 TGCGCCAGCAGCTCGGGACAGGGGGCGAAAACCGGGGAGCTGTTTTTT CASSSGQGAKTGELFF
TRBJ1-1 TRBV5-6 . TRBD1 TGTGCCAGCAGCTGGACAGGGGGCTGGACTGAAGCTTTCTTT CASSWTGGWTEAFF
TRBJ2-6 TRBV29-1 . . TGCAGCGCCAGAACAGGGTTGGGGGCCAACGTCCTGACTTTC CSARTGLGANVLTF
TRBJ2-3 TRBV10-3 . . TGTGCCATTGCAACGGCAGATACGCAGTATTTT CAIATADTQYF
TRBJ1-3 TRBV4-2 . . TGTGCCAGCAGCCAACCGGGGGGGGTCAGCTCTGGAAACACCATATATTTT CASSQPGGVSSGNTIYF
TRBJ2-7 TRBV19 . . TGTGCCAGTAGTCACGGGACCGGAGGGGAGCAGTACTTC CASSHGTGGEQYF
TRBJ1-1 TRBV10-3 few . TGTGCCATCAGTGACCCCGAGGGTGGGACTGAAGCTTTCTTT CAISDPEGGTEAFF
TRBJ1-2 TRBV18 once TRBD1 TGTGCCAGCTCAGTATGGGACAGCCCAGAGGGCTACACCTTC CASSVWDSPEGYTF
TRBJ1-6 TRBV7-2 . . TGTGCCAGCAGCTTAGAGACTGGACTTAGTTCACCCCTCCACTTT CASSLETGLSSPLHF
TRBJ1-2 TRBV11-3 . TRBD1 TGTGCCAGCAGCCCAACTACAGGGGGCATAGGCTACACCTTC CASSPTTGGIGYTF
TRBJ1-5 TRBV25-1 . TRBD1 TGTGCCAGCAGTGACGCCCCGGGGACAGGGGGGTTAGGGCAGCCCCAGCATTTT CASSDAPGTGGLGQPQHF
TRBJ1-4 TRBV13 . TRBD1 TGTGCCAGCACCCCGGACAGGGCGGGTGAAAAACTGTTTTTT CASTPDRAGEKLFF
TRBJ2-7 TRBV4-1 . TRBD1 TGCGCCAGCAGCCAAGATCTGGGACAGGGTTTAAGCGAGCAGTACTTC CASSQDLGQGLSEQYF
TRBJ2-2 TRBV7-9 once . TGTTCCAGCAGCTTCATGGGGGCGGTAACCGGGGAGCTGTTTTTT CSSSFMGAVTGELFF
TRBJ2-5 TRBV5-1 few TRBD2 TGCGCCAGCAGCCCACAGGGGACTAGCGGGGACTTAATAACCCCAGAGACCCAGTACTTC CASSPQGTSGDLITPETQYF
TRBJ1-5 TRBV4-1 . . TGCGCCAGCAGCCAGGGACTTAAAGGGCAGCCCCAGCATTTT CASSQGLKGQPQHF
TRBJ2-2 TRBV5-4 once TRBD2 TGTGCCAGCAGCCCTCGGCCTAGCGGGGGCACCGGGGAGCTGTTTTTT CASSPRPSGGTGELFF
TRBJ1-2 TRBV30 . . TGTGCCTGGAGTGTAGAAAGGGGCTCGGGTGGCTACACCTTC CAWSVERGSGGYTF
TRBJ1-1 TRBV7-3 few TRBD1 TGTGCCAGCAGCTCGACAGGGGATCTAGGCACTGAAGCTTTCTTT CASSSTGDLGTEAFF
TRBJ1-1 TRBV5-1 . TRBD1 TGCGCCAGCAGCCGGGGACAGGGGAACACTGAAGCTTTCTTT CASSRGQGNTEAFF
TRBJ2-7 TRBV4-1 . . TGCGCCAGCAGCAAACCGGGACTTAACGAGCAGTACTTC CASSKPGLNEQYF
TRBJ2-7 TRBV30 . TRBD1 TGTGCCTGGACCCGAAGCTTAGCCGGGACAGGAAAGCTCTACGAGCAGTACTTC CAWTRSLAGTGKLYEQYF
TRBJ2-5 TRBV5-1 few TRBD1 TGCGCCAGCAGCTCGACCGGACAGGGGGCGAGTGAGACCCAGTACTTC CASSSTGQGASETQYF
TRBJ2-1 TRBV9 . TRBD2 TGTGCCAGCAGCGTAATTAGCGGGGGGGCCAGTGAGCAGTTCTTC CASSVISGGASEQFF
TRBJ1-1 TRBV29-1 . . TGCAGCGTTGAAGGGTCGGCCCGACGGGGCACTGAAGCTTTCTTT CSVEGSARRGTEAFF
TRBJ2-7 TRBV11-2 . . TGTGCCAGCAGCCGGGACACCCCCCCTTACGAGCAGTACTTC CASSRDTPPYEQYF
TRBJ2-1 TRBV18 . TRBD2 TGTGCCAGCTCACCTAGTGGGACTAGCGGGGGGGCAATCTACAATGAGCAGTTCTTC CASSPSGTSGGAIYNEQFF
TRBJ1-1 TRBV6-1 . TRBD1 TGTGCCAGCAGGTTGACAGGGAAGGACGAAGCTTTCTTT CASRLTGKDEAFF
TRBJ1-1 TRBV19 . . TGTGCCAGTAGTTTTAGCACTGAAGCTTTCTTT CASSFSTEAFF
TRBJ2-1 TRBV7-2 . . TGTGCCAGCAGCTTCTCAGGGCCAGCGGGCGGGCTAGGCGAGCAGTTCTTC CASSFSGPAGGLGEQFF
TRBJ2-3 TRBV5-5 . TRBD1 TGTGCCAGCAGCTTCTCCGGGACAGGCTTTAGCACAGATACGCAGTATTTT CASSFSGTGFSTDTQYF
TRBJ1-2 TRBV14 few . TGTGCCAGCAGCCCCTCCCCGACGGGCTATGGCTACACCTTC CASSPSPTGYGYTF
TRBJ2-7 TRBV27 few TRBD1 TGTGCCAGCAGTCACCGGGACAGGGGCCACGAGCAGTACTTC CASSHRDRGHEQYF
TRBJ2-7 TRBV7-9 once TRBD1 TGTTCCAGCAGCCCACAGGGGGCACTGGAGCAGTACTTC CSSSPQGALEQYF
TRBJ2-1 TRBV29-1 . . TGCAGCGGGGCGGACAGCTACAATGGGCAGTTCTTC CSGADSYNGQFF
TRBJ1-1 TRBV6-5 few TRBD1 TGTGCCAGCAGATGGAGACAGGGCCGAACTGAAGCTTTCTTT CASRWRQGRTEAFF
TRBJ2-7 TRBV5-1 . TRBD1 TGCGCCAGCAGCTCCGGACAGGGGGCCTACGAGCAGTACTTC CASSSGQGAYEQYF
TRBJ1-1 TRBV4-1 few TRBD1 TGCGCCAGCAGCCAAATAACCGGACAGGGGGGCACTGAAGCTTTCTTT CASSQITGQGGTEAFF
TRBJ1-1 TRBV7-8 few . TGTGCCAGCAGCCCGACCGGCGGGACGCAGGTAGCTTTCTTT CASSPTGGTQVAFF
TRBJ2-1 TRBV2 . TRBD1 TGTGCCAGCAGTGACCGGACAGGGAGGAGTTTAGATGAGCAGTTCTTC CASSDRTGRSLDEQFF
TRBJ2-1 TRBV7-2 . TRBD2 TGTGCCAGCAGCTTTACTAGCGGGAGGCGGAATGAGCAGTTCTTC CASSFTSGRRNEQFF
TRBJ1-2 TRBV7-9 . TRBD1 TGTGCCAGCAGCTTAATTCCCGGGACAGGGCGGTTTATGGGCTATGGCTACACCTTC CASSLIPGTGRFMGYGYTF
TRBJ1-1 TRBV7-2 once . TGTGCCAGCACCCCCCCAAACAGGAACACTGAAGCTTTCTTT CASTPPNRNTEAFF
TRBJ2-2 TRBV19 . TRBD1 TGTGCCAGTAGTATAACCCAGGGGGCCCCTGGGGGGGAGCTGTTTTTT CASSITQGAPGGELFF
TRBJ2-1 TRBV29-1 . . TGCAGCGTTGGTGAGCGGGTAGGTGAGCAGTTCTTC CSVGERVGEQFF